In this sample, the clone carrying this T cell receptor (beta chain) turned up a few times. Antigen unknown. This CDR3 region has 16 residues. Trimming stripped 0 bases from V and 5 bases from J, with 17 bases between. Germline V gene lookup returns CDR1 ENHRY and CDR2 SYGVKD. The data were obtained in a study of CD8+CD57+ T cells in acquired aplastic anemia. Whole-study context: The average for DNA from sorted CD4+ and CD8+ cells was approximately 3.2 ug. The study's findings and limits: Comparison of patients with controls identified approximately 28 shared CD8+ CDR3 sequences. No significant difference in CD8+ Simpson's diversity was found between patients and controls.

Genomic DNA templated the TCR beta VDJ and CDR3 profiling. TCRdb re-derived calls from the reads in MiXCR, one entry per CDR3 protein. This repertoire shows about 71,000 distinct CDR3 sequences, approximately 51% found once; its top ten account for around 8%. Source material: sorted CD4+, CD8+, or CD8+CD57+ T cells (not recorded which) from PBMCs. The source of this sequence is a human donor in good health, serving as a control. The gene calls are TRBV10-3 and TRBJ2-7; maybe TRBD1 (5 bases). In DNA, the CDR3 is TGTGCCATCAGTGAGTCAGGGGCAGGCCGTCCTCACGAGCAGTACTTC. It specifies CAISESGAGRPHEQYF.